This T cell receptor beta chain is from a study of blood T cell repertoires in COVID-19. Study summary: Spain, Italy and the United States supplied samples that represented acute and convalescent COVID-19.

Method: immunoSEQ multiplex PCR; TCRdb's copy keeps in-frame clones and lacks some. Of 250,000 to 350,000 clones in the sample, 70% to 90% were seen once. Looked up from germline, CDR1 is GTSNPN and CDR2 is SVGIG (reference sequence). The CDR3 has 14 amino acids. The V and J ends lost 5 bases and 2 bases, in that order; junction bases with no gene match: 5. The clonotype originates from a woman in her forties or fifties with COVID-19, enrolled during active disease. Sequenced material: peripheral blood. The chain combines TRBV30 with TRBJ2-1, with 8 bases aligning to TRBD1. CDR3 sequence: CAWGNRGAYNEQFF. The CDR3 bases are TGTGCCTGGGGGAACAGGGGGGCCTACAATGAGCAGTTCTTC. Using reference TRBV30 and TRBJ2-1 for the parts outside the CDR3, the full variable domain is SQTIHQWPATLVQPVGSPLSLECTVEGTSNPNLYWYRQAAGRGLQLLFYSVGIGQISSEVPQNLSASRPQDRQFILSSKKLLLSDSGFYLCAWGNRGAYNEQFFGPGTRLTVL.